What follows are 5 T cell receptor beta chains derived from one specimen sequenced in a study of blood T cell repertoires in COVID-19. Assay used: immunoSEQ multiplex PCR; TCRdb lists only in-frame clones, some missing. The sample yields some 360,000 clones, approximately 89% seen once. Sequencing was performed on peripheral blood. These receptors came from a woman aged 60 to 75 with COVID-19, enrolled during active disease.

The chain recombines TRBV27 with TRBJ2-5; a weak D match, TRBD2 (7 bases). The V gene lost 2 bases and the J gene lost 5 bases, with 12 bases spanning the gap. Germline V gene lookup returns CDR1 MNHEY and CDR2 SMNVEV (reference sequence). The CDR3 runs 14 residues. The CDR3 region is CASSLRGGGETQYF. In DNA, the CDR3 is TGTGCCAGCAGTTTAAGGGGGGGCGGGGAGACCCAGTACTTC.

J is TRBJ1-1 and V is TRBV6-6; D unresolved. The CDR3 spans 15 residues. Germline CDR1 reads MNHNY; CDR2 reads SVGAGI (reference sequence). V lost 0 bases, J lost 0 bases, and 8 bases lay in between. The CDR3 is CASSYSEGMNTEAFF. DNA of the CDR3: TGTGCCAGCAGTTACTCGGAGGGTATGAACACTGAAGCTTTCTTT.

The chain has TRBV7-9 and TRBJ1-6; D not resolved. This CDR3 spans 12 amino acids. Trimming cost V 3 bases and J 10 bases, with 7 bases left between them. From germline, CDR1 is SEHNR and CDR2 FQNEAQ (reference sequence). In nucleotides, the CDR3 is TGTGCCAGCAGCTTTACGGGGTCACCCCTCCACTTT. This sequence encodes CASSFTGSPLHF. Looking up the rest from reference TRBV7-9 and TRBJ1-6 gives the full variable domain: DTGVSQNPRHKITKRGQNVTFRCDPISEHNRLYWYRQTLGQGPEFLTYFQNEAQLEKSRLLSDRFSAERPKGSFSTLEIQRTEQGDSAMYLCASSFTGSPLHFGNGTRLTVT.

The rearrangement links TRBV5-4 to TRBJ2-4; 12 bases match TRBD2. The CDR3 is 19 residues long. V shed 0 bases and J 0 bases; nucleotides not matched to a gene: 7. Germline V CDR1 and CDR2: SGHNT, YYREEE (reference sequence). The CDR3 DNA reads as TGTGCCAGCAGCTTGGCTACTAGCGGGGGGTCTTTAGCCAAAAACATTCAGTACTTC. Encoded protein: CASSLATSGGSLAKNIQYF.

Concerning this clone itself: One junction end does not reproduce the germline sequence, and a read error may be involved. The chain carries TRBV4-1 and TRBJ1-2; D call uncertain. Germline loops: CDR1 MGHRA, CDR2 YSYEKL. The CDR3 extends over 14 amino acids. The CDR3 DNA follows: TGCGCCGGCAGCCATCACTTACCCCCTTATGGCTACACCTTC. This encodes CAGSHHLPPYGYTF.